This TCR beta chain stems from a study of cytomegalovirus exposure and HLA in healthy donors. Findings and caveats of the study: What a later analysis showed was that several of the most significant clusters appeared linked to common viral pathogens. Clonal expansion, a later analysis showed, was greater in HLA-associated TCR beta chains than in equally common others.

On this clone itself: Its target is unknown.

Primers for the PCR totalled 60 Vbeta and 13 Jbeta. The data were produced by immunoSEQ multiplex PCR, yet TCRdb's version contains in-frame clones alone and is incomplete. The sample lists over 150,000 clones, almost 85% occurring once. Germline loops: CDR1 SEHNR, CDR2 FQNEAQ (reference sequence). This CDR3 has 17 amino acids. With V trimmed by 8 bases and J by 3 bases, 9 bases remained unmatched. The rearrangement uses TRBV7-9 and TRBJ2-3; 15 positions agree with TRBD2. Sequencing was done on a sample of PBMCs. This clonotype was sampled from a boy younger than 10 in good health and CMV-seronegative. The CDR3 loop reads CASSGTSGRFRTDTQYF. Written as DNA, the CDR3 is TGTGCCAGCTCCGGGACTAGCGGGAGGTTTAGGACAGATACGCAGTATTTT.